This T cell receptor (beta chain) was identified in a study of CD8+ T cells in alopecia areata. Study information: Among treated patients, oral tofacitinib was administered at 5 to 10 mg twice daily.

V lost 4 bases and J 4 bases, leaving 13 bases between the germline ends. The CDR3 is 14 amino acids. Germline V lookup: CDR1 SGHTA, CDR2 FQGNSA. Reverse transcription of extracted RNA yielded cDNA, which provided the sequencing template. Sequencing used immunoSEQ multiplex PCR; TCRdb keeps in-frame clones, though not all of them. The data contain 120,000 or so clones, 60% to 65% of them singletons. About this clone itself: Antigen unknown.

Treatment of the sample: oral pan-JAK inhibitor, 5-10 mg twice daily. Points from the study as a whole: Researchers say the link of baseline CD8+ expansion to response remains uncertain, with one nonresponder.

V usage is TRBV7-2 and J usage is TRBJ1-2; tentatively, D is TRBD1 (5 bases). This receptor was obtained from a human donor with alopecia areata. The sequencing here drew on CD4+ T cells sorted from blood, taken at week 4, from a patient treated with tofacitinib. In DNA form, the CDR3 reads TGTGCCAGCAGCTGGGAGGGGCGCAGCTATGGCTACACCTTC. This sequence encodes CASSWEGRSYGYTF. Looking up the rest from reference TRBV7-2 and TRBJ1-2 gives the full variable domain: GAGVSQSPSNKVTEKGKDVELRCDPISGHTALYWYRQSLGQGLEFLIYFQGNSAPDKSGLPSDRFSAERTGGSVSTLTIQRTQQEDSAVYLCASSWEGRSYGYTFGSGTRLTVV.